These T cell receptor beta chains were read from a single sample in a study of shared clonotypes between healthy human individuals. Method: immunoSEQ multiplex PCR; TCRdb's copy keeps in-frame clones and lacks some. The sample holds about 600,000 clones, roughly 97% seen once. Material: naive CD4+ T cells sorted from blood. These receptors were obtained from a woman between 25 and 40 years old in good health. CDR3s include the opening cysteine and the closing phenylalanine or tryptophan. A D gene is named only where the DNA matches it firmly. Clone sizes are given selectively: once, few, many, or a class where the clone is expanded.

d_gene	abundance	v_gene	j_gene	CDR3nt	CDR3aa
NA	NA	TRBV7-8	TRBJ1-1	TGTGCCAGCAGCTTAACGGGGGACACTGAAGCTTTCTTT	CASSLTGDTEAFF
NA	NA	TRBV28	TRBJ2-6	TGTGCCAGCGGTCCCTTGGCAGGGGTCTTTCCTGGGGCCAACGTCCTGACTTTC	CASGPLAGVFPGANVLTF
NA	NA	TRBV2	TRBJ2-5	TGTGCCAGCAGCCAGGGGCGGGAGACCCAGTACTTC	CASSQGRETQYF
TRBD1	NA	TRBV6-1	TRBJ1-2	TGTGCCAGCAGTGGCAGGACAGGGTCCTCCCCTAACTATGGCTACACCTTC	CASSGRTGSSPNYGYTF
NA	NA	TRBV19	TRBJ2-7	TGTGCCAGTAGTATGGGGGGACCACCCTACGAGCAGTACTTC	CASSMGGPPYEQYF
NA	NA	TRBV28	TRBJ2-2	TGTGCCAGCAGTTTGAGTCAGGGCGAGTTCGGGGAGCTGTTTTTT	CASSLSQGEFGELFF
NA	NA	TRBV19	TRBJ2-3	TGTGCCAGTAGTAGTGGGGCATTCACAGATACGCAGTATTTT	CASSSGAFTDTQYF
NA	NA	TRBV6-4	TRBJ2-7	TGTGCCAGATCGACAGTTTACGAGCAGTACTTC	CARSTVYEQYF
NA	once	TRBV2	TRBJ1-1	TGTGCCAGCAGGGAGGACGGTCTAGTTGCTTTCTTT	CASREDGLVAFF
TRBD2	NA	TRBV19	TRBJ2-1	TGTGCCAGTAGTATCCGGGCGGGAGACGGTGAGCAGTTCTTC	CASSIRAGDGEQFF